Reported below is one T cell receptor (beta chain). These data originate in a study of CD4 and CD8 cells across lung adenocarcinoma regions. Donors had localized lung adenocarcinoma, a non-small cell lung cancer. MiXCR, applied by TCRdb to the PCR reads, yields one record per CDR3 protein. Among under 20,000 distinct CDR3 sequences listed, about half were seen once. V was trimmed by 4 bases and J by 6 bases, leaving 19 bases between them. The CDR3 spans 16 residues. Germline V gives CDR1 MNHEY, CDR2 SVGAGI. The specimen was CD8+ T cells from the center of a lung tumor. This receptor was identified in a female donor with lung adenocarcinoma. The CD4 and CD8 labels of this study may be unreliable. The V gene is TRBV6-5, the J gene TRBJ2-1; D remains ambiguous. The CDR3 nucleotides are TGTGCCAGCAGTTCAAGGATCGGACGGATAGTCAATGAGCAGTTCTTC. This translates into CASSSRIGRIVNEQFF.